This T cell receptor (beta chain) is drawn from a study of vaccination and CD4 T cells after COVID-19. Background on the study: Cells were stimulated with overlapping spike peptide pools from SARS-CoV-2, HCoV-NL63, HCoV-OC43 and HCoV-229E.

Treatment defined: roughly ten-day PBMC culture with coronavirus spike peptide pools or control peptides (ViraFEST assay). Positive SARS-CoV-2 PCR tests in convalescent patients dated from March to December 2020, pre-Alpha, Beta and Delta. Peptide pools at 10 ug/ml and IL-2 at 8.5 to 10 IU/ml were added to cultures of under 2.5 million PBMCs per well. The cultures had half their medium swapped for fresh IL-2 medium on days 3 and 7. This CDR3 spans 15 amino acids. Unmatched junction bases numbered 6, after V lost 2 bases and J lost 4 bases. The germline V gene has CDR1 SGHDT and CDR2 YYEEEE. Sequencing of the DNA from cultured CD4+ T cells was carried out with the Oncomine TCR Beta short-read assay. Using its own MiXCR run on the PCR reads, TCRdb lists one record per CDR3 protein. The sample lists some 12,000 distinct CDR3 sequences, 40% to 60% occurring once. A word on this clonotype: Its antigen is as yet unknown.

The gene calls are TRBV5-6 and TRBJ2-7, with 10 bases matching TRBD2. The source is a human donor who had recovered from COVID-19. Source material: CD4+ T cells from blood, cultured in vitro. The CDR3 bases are TGTGCCAGCAGCTTTCCTAGCGGGAGAGTGTACGAGCAGTACTTC. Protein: CASSFPSGRVYEQYF.